The rows below give T cell receptor beta chains drawn from one sample of a study of blood T cell repertoires in COVID-19. Repertoires were generated with immunoSEQ multiplex PCR, while TCRdb's copy carries only in-frame clones and drops some. Among about 410,000 clones listed, about 91% were seen once. Input material: peripheral blood. The receptors were gathered from a woman in her thirties or forties with COVID-19, enrolled during active disease. CDR3s include the opening cysteine and the closing phenylalanine or tryptophan. The order of the fields is J gene, V gene, D gene, CDR3 protein, CDR3 DNA. A D gene is named only where the DNA matches it firmly.

TRBJ2-2 | TRBV6-2/TRBV6-3 | - | CASSYSNPQGPGELFF | TGTGCCAGCAGTTACTCGAATCCACAGGGTCCCGGGGAGCTGTTTTTT
TRBJ2-1 | TRBV30 | TRBD2 | CAWSRGLAGGDEQFF | TGTGCCTGGAGCCGGGGACTAGCGGGGGGCGATGAGCAGTTCTTC
TRBJ1-2 | TRBV5-1 | TRBD1 | CASSWTTGVYGYTF | TGCGCCAGCAGCTGGACGACAGGGGTCTATGGCTACACCTTC
TRBJ1-2 | TRBV6-4 | - | CASSDSCSLNRVRTFLGYGYTF | TGTGCCAGCAGTGACTCGTGTTCCCTAAATCGTGTCAGGACATTTTTAGGCTATGGCTACACCTTC
TRBJ2-3 | TRBV18 | - | CASSPRSGAHTQYF | TGTGCCAGCTCACCACGGTCAGGGGCGCATACGCAGTATTTT
TRBJ2-3 | TRBV2 | TRBD1 | CASSGSGTGTGTAQWGTDTQYF | TGTGCCAGCAGTGGAAGTGGAACCGGGACAGGGACGGCCCAGTGGGGCACAGATACGCAGTATTTT
TRBJ1-3 | TRBV9 | TRBD1 | CASSVGQGPGNTIYF | TGTGCCAGCAGCGTAGGACAGGGACCTGGAAACACCATATATTTT
TRBJ1-5 | TRBV5-6 | TRBD1 | CASSYRTGNQPQHF | TGTGCCAGCAGCTATCGGACAGGGAATCAGCCCCAGCATTTT
TRBJ1-2 | TRBV5-1 | - | CASSSYNEGYGYTF | TGCGCCAGCAGTTCCTATAACGAGGGTTATGGCTACACCTTC
TRBJ2-3 | TRBV28 | - | CASSLLVGTQYF | TGTGCCAGCAGTTTACTAGTGGGTACGCAGTATTTT
TRBJ1-5 | TRBV5-1 | TRBD1 | CASSTTGSEPQHF | TGCGCCAGCAGCACGACAGGGTCGGAGCCCCAGCATTTT
TRBJ2-2 | TRBV18 | TRBD1 | CASSERQGYTGELFF | TGTGCCAGCTCGGAGAGACAGGGGTACACCGGGGAGCTGTTTTTT
TRBJ2-7 | TRBV9 | TRBD1 | CASSVRQGPSYEQYF | TGTGCCAGCAGCGTTCGACAGGGGCCCTCCTACGAGCAGTACTTC
TRBJ1-1 | TRBV5-6 | TRBD1 | CASSFDRGGTEAFF | TGTGCCAGCAGCTTCGACAGGGGGGGCACTGAAGCTTTCTTT
TRBJ2-1 | TRBV15 | - | CATSRDPLRNEQFF | TGTGCCACCAGCAGAGATCCTTTGCGGAATGAGCAGTTCTTC
TRBJ2-3 | TRBV19 | - | CASTPAEIHYTDTQYF | TGTGCCAGTACCCCAGCAGAGATTCACTACACAGATACGCAGTATTTT
TRBJ2-1 | TRBV27 | TRBD2 | CASSRRTSGGDLQSYNEQFF | TGTGCCAGCAGTCGCCGGACTAGCGGGGGGGATCTTCAGTCCTACAATGAGCAGTTCTTC
TRBJ1-5 | TRBV28 | - | CASSPLLGTGNQPQHF | TGTGCCAGCAGTCCCCTTCTAGGAACGGGCAATCAGCCCCAGCATTTT
TRBJ1-1 | TRBV7-9 | - | CASSLGDIEAFF | TGTGCCAGCAGCTTAGGGGACATTGAAGCTTTCTTT
TRBJ2-7 | TRBV18 | TRBD2 | CASSPNGGSYEQYF | TGTGCCAGCTCACCAAACGGGGGGTCCTACGAGCAGTACTTC